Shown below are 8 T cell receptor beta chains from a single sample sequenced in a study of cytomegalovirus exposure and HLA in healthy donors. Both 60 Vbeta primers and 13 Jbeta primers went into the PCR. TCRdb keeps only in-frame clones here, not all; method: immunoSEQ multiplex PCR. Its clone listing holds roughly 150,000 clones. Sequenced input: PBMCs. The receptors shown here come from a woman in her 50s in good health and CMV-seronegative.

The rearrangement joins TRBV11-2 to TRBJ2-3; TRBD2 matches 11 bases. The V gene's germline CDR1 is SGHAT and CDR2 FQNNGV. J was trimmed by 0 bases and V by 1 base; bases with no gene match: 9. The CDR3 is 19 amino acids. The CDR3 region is CASSLGTSGPRGSTDTQYF. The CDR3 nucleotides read TGTGCCAGCAGCTTAGGGACTAGCGGGCCCCGGGGTAGCACAGATACGCAGTATTTT.

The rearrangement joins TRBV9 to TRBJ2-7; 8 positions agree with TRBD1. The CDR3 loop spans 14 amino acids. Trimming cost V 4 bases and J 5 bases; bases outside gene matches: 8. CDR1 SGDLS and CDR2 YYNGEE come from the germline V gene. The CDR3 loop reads CASSPRTGKDEQYF. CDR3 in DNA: TGTGCCAGCAGCCCAAGGACAGGGAAAGACGAGCAGTACTTC.

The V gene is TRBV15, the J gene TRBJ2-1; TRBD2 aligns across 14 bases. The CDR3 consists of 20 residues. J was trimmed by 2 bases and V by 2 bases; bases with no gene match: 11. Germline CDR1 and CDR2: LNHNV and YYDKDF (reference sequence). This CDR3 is CATSRSLGTSGRMPYNEQFF. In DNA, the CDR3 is TGTGCCACCAGCAGATCCTTGGGGACTAGCGGGAGAATGCCCTACAATGAGCAGTTCTTC. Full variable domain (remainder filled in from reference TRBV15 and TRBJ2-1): DAMVIQNPRYQVTQFGKPVTLSCSQTLNHNVMYWYQQKSSQAPKLLFHYYDKDFNNEADTPDNFQSRRPNTSFCFLDIRSPGLGDTAMYLCATSRSLGTSGRMPYNEQFFGPGTRLTVL.

CDR3: CASSIRDRDFDEQYF. The CDR3 bases are TGTGCCAGCAGTATCCGGGACAGGGATTTCGACGAGCAGTACTTC. The genes are TRBV27 and TRBJ2-7, with 9 bases aligning to TRBD1. CDR1 MNHEY and CDR2 SMNVEV come from the germline V gene (reference sequence). V shed 5 bases, J shed 5 bases, and the junction held 10 bases outside the gene matches. The CDR3 covers 15 residues.

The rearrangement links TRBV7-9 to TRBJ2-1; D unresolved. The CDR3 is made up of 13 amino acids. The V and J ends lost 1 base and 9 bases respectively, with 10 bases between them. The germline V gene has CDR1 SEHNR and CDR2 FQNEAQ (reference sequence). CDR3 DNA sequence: TGTGCCAGCAGCTTAGTTCGGTCCGCTGAGCAGTTCTTC. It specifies CASSLVRSAEQFF.

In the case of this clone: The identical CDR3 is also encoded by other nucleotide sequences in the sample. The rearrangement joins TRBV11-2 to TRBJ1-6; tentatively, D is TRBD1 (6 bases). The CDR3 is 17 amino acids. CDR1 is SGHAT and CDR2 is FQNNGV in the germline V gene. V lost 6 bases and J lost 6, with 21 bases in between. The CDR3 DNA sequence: TGTGCCAGCAGTTCTACAGGGAGGGCGGGAACTAATTCACCCCTCCACTTT. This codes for CASSSTGRAGTNSPLHF.

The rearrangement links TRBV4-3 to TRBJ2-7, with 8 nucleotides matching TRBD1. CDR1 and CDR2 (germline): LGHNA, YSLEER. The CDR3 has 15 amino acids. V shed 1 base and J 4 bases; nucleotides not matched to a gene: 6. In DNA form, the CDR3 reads TGCGCCAGCAGCCAAGTCCCGGGACAGGAGTACGAGCAGTACTTC. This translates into CASSQVPGQEYEQYF.

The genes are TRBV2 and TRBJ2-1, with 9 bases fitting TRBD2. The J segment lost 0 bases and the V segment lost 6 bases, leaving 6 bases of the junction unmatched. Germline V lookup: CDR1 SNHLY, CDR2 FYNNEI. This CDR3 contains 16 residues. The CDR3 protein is CASSGREGGSYNEQFF. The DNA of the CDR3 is TGTGCCAGCAGCGGGCGGGAGGGGGGCTCCTACAATGAGCAGTTCTTC.